This T cell receptor beta chain was captured in a study of T cell repertoires in cytomegalovirus infection (dated 2019 in TCRdb). Describing the broader study: The HLA type of each donor mattered for the analysis, because public TCR beta signatures pointed to carriage of CMV infection along with the matching HLA type. Points the paper makes about the study in general: Carriers of CMV infection plus the relevant HLA type were discriminated by the cumulative frequency of public TCR beta family members in the study cohort and in an independent roughly 340-donor cohort. In the ex vivo response, HLA-C-restricted CMV-specific TCR beta clonotypes were dominant, and in two of eight donors the single most frequent clonotype came from this HLA-C-restricted group.

The instrument was an Illumina HiSeq 1500. TCRdb reprocessing: public reads trimmed at Q25 with fastp, clones called with MiXCR, in-frame beta chains kept. Rows merge per CDR3 protein into single entries with the most common DNA and genes. The sample table contains under 800,000 distinct CDR3 sequences; only one count was recorded for roughly a quarter of them. Around 7.6% of the sample rests with the top ten. This clonotype was seen a handful of times. The antigen it recognizes is unknown. No base quality information exists; no much larger clone differs at one position. The receptor was derived from a human donor in good health (CMV status not recorded). Some clones in this sample may be carry-over from other donors' samples. The specimen was CD8+ T cells from PBMCs.

CDR3 loop: CAIRVWSSGETYEQYF. The sequence in DNA is TGTGCCATCAGGGTCTGGAGTAGCGGGGAAACCTACGAGCAGTACTTC. Here the chain combines TRBV10-3 and TRBJ2-7; 8 bases in the junction line up with TRBD2. CDR1 ENHRY and CDR2 SYGVKD are derived from the germline V gene. After removal of 6 bases from V and 2 bases from J, the junction retains 12 bases not matched to a gene. The cysteine opens and the phenylalanine closes a CDR3 of 16 amino acids. The kept DNA is CDR3 alone, 48 bases in frame from the first base.